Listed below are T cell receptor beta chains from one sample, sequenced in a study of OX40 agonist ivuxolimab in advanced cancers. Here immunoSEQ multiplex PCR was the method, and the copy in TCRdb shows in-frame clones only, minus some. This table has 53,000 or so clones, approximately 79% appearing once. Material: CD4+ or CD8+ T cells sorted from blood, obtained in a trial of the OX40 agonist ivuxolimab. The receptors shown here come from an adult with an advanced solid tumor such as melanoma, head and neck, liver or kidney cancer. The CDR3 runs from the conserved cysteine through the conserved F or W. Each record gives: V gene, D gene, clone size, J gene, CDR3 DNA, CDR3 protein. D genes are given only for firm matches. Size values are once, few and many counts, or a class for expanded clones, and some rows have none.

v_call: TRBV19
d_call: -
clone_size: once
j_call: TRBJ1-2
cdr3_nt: TGTGCCAGTAGTATAGGATGGCAGGGGAGGAATGGCTACACCTTC
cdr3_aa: CASSIGWQGRNGYTF

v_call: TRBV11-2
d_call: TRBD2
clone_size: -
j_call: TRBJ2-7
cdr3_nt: TGTGCCAGCAGCTTAGGGCTAGCGGGAACCGAGCAGTACTTC
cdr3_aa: CASSLGLAGTEQYF

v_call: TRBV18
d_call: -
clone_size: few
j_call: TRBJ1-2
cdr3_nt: TGTGCCAGCTCGCCCCGTCACGAACGGGGGAACTATGGCTACACCTTC
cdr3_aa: CASSPRHERGNYGYTF

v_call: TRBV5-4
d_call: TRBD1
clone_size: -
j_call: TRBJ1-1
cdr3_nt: TGTGCCAGCAGCTCGGGTTACAGACAGGGGAGCACTGAAGCTTTCTTT
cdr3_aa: CASSSGYRQGSTEAFF

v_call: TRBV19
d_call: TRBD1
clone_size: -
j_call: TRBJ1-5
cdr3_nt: TGTGCCAGCACTACTAGCCACGGGACAGGGGGTAATCAGCCCCAGCATTTT
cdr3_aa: CASTTSHGTGGNQPQHF

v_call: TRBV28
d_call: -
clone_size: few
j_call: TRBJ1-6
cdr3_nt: TGTGCCAGCAGTTCCCTGGCGGTCTATAATTCACCCCTCCACTTT
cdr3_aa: CASSSLAVYNSPLHF

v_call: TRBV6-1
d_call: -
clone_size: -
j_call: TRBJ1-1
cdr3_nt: TGTGCCAGCAGTGAATCACAGGGCGTGCGAGCTTTCTTT
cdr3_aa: CASSESQGVRAFF

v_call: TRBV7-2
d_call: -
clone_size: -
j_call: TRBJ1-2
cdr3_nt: TGTGCCAGCAGCTTGATGCGAGATGGCTACACCTTC
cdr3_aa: CASSLMRDGYTF

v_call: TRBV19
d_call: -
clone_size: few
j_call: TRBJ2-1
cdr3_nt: TGTGCCAGTAGTCTCCGACTCGGATATAAGTTCTTC
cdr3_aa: CASSLRLGYKFF

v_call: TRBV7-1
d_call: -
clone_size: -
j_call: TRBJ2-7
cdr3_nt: TGTGCCAGCACCCTCCTCGGTGAGCAGTACTTC
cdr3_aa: CASTLLGEQYF

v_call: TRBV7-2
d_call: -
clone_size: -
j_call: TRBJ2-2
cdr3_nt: TGTGCCAGCAGCTCGCCCCAACAGGGGAACACCGGGGAGCTGTTTTTT
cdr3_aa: CASSSPQQGNTGELFF

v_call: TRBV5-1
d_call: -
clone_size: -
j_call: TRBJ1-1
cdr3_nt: TGCGCCAGCAGCCGAGACCGGCAGGGTCCCTCGAACACTGAAGCTTTCTTT
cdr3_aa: CASSRDRQGPSNTEAFF

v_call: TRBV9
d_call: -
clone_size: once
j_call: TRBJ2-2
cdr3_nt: TGTGCCAGCAGCGCCCGGACAACGAACACCGGGGAGCTGTTTTTT
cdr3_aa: CASSARTTNTGELFF

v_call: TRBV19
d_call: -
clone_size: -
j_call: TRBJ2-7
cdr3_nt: TGTGCCAGTAGTCGATTGGGGGAGCAGTACTTC
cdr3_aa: CASSRLGEQYF

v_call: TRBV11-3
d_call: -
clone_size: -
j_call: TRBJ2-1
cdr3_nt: TGTGCCAGCAGCTCGAGTCGGGGAGAGGGCGATGAGCAGTTCTTC
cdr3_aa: CASSSSRGEGDEQFF

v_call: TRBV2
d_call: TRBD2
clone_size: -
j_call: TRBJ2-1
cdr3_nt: TGTGCCAGCAGTAGGCTAGCGGGAGGGTACAATGAGCAGTTCTTC
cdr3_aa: CASSRLAGGYNEQFF

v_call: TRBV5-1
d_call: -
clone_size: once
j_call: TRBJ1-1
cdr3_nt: TGCGCCAGCAGCTTGGCTGAAAAGAACACTGAAGCTTTCTTT
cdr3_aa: CASSLAEKNTEAFF

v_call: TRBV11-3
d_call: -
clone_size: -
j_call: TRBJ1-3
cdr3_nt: TGTGCCAGCACCGACCCGGCAGGGCCTGGAAACACCATATATTTT
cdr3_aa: CASTDPAGPGNTIYF

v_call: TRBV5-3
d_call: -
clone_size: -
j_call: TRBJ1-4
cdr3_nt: TGTGCCAGAAGCTCCTTACATTTT
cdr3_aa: CARSSLHF

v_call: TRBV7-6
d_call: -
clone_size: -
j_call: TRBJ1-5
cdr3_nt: TGTGCCAGCAGCTCAACAGGGAATAGCAATCAGCCCCAGCATTTT
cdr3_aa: CASSSTGNSNQPQHF

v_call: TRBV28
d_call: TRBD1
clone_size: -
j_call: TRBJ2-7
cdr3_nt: TGTGCCAGCAGTTCAGTACAGGGGTCTTCCTACGAGCAGTACTTC
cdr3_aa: CASSSVQGSSYEQYF

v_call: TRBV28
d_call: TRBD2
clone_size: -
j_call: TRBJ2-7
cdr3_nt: TGTGCCGCCCTCGCGACTAGCGGATCCTACGAGCAGTACTTC
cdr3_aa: CAALATSGSYEQYF

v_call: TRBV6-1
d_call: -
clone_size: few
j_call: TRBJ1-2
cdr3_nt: TGTGCCAGCAGTCTGGGACCAGACCCAAACTATGGCTACACCTTC
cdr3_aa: CASSLGPDPNYGYTF

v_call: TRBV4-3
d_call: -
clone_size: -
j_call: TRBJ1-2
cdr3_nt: TGCGCCAGCAGCCAAGATGGGACGGACTATGGCTACACCTTC
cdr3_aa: CASSQDGTDYGYTF

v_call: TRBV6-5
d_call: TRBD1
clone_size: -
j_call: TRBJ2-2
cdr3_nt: TGTGCCAGCAGGGGACAGGGGGCAAACGGGGAGCTGTTTTTT
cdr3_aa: CASRGQGANGELFF

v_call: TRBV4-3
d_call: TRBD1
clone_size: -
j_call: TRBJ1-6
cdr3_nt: TGCGCCAGCAGCCAAGGAGGACAGGGAATCACTTCACCCCTCCACTTT
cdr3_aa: CASSQGGQGITSPLHF

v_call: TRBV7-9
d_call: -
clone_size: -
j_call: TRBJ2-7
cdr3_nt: TGTGCCAGCAGCTCCGGGACCGCCTCGGGCGAGCAGTACTTC
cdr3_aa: CASSSGTASGEQYF

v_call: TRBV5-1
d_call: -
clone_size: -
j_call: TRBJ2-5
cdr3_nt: TGCGCCAGCAGCTTGTCCCCGGGGGAGAAAGAGACCCAGTACTTC
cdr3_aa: CASSLSPGEKETQYF

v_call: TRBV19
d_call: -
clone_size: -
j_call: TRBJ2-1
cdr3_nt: TGTGCCAGTAGTATTCAAGATGCGTCCTACAATGAGCAGTTCTTC
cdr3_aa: CASSIQDASYNEQFF

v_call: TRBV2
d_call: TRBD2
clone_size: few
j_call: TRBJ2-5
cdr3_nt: TGTGCCAGCAGTGAGGGGGGGAGGGCCCTCGGGGAGACCCAGTACTTC
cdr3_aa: CASSEGGRALGETQYF

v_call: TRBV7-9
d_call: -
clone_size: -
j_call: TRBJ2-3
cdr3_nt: TGTGCCAGCTCCTCCCGAGGACCAGATACGCAGTATTTT
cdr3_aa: CASSSRGPDTQYF

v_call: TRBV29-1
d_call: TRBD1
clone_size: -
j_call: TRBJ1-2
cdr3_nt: TGCAGCGTACATGGGGACAGCTATGGCTACACCTTC
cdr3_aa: CSVHGDSYGYTF

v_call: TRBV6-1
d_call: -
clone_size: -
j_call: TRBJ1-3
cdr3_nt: TGTGCCAGCAGGCTCGCCGGACATGGAAACACCATATATTTT
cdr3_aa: CASRLAGHGNTIYF

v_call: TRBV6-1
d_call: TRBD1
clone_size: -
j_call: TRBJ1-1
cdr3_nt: TGTGCCAGCAGTGTGAGGACAGGGGGCGCGAACACTGAAGCTTTCTTT
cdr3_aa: CASSVRTGGANTEAFF

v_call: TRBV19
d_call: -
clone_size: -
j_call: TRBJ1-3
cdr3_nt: TGTGCCAGCAACCCCAGTGCCGGGGGCCTCCTCGCTGGAAACACCATATATTTT
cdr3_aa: CASNPSAGGLLAGNTIYF

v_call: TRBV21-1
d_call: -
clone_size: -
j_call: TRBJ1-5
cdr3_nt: TGTGCCAGCAGTTTCCCGACAGGGGATAATAGCAATCAGCCCCAGCATTTT
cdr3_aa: CASSFPTGDNSNQPQHF

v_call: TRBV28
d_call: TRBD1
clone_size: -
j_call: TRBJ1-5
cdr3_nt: TGTGCCAGCAGGCTACCGGGACAGCTTTTCGGTCAGCCCCAGCATTTT
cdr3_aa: CASRLPGQLFGQPQHF

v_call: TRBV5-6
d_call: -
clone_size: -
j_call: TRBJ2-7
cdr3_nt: TGTGCCAGCAGCTTGGACGTCGTTGGCTACGAGCAGTACTTC
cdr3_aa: CASSLDVVGYEQYF

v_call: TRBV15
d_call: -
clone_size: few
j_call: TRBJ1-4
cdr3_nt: TGTGCCACCAGCAGAGGACGGACCGAGGGACTAAATGAAAAACTGTTTTTT
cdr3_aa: CATSRGRTEGLNEKLFF

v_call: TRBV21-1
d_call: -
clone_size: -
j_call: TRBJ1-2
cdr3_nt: TGTGCCAGCCCGGGGAGGGCTCTTATTGTGAACTATGGCTACACCTTC
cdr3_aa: CASPGRALIVNYGYTF

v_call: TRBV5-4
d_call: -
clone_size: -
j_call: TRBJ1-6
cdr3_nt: TGTGCCAGCAGCACAGGGATGGGGATTGGTTCACCCCTCCACTTT
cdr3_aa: CASSTGMGIGSPLHF

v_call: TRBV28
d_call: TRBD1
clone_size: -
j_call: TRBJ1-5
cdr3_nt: TGTGCCAGCAGTCCACCATTCGACAGGGGAGCAAATCAGCCCCAGCATTTT
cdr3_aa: CASSPPFDRGANQPQHF

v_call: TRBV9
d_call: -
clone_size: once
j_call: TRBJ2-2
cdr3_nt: TGTGCCAGCAGTGTGGGGCCCGGGGAGCTGTTTTTT
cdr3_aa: CASSVGPGELFF

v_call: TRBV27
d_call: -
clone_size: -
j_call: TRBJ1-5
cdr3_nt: TGTGCCAGCGCGGAGCCGACAGGCGTAAAGGGTAGCAATCAGCCCCAGCATTTT
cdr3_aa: CASAEPTGVKGSNQPQHF

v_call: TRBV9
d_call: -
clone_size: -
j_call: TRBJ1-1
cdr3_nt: TGTGCCAGCAGCGTAGAAGGGGCGGAGAACACTGAAGCTTTCTTT
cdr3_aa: CASSVEGAENTEAFF

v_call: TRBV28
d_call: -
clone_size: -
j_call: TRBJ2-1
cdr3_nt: TGTGCCAGCAGTTTATACTCCTATGAGCAGTTCTTC
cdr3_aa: CASSLYSYEQFF

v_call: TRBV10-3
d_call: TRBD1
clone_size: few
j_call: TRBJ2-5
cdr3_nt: TGTGCCATCAATCCGGGACAGGATCAAGAGACCCAGTACTTC
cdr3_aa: CAINPGQDQETQYF

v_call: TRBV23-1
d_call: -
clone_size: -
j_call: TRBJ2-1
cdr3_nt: TGCGCCAGCAGTCTACCCCGGGGACACAATGAGCAGTTCTTC
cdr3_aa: CASSLPRGHNEQFF

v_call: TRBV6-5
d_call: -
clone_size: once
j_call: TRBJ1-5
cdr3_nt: TGTGCCAGCAGCCTCGCCGGGGCGAGCAATCAGCCCCAGCATTTT
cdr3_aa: CASSLAGASNQPQHF

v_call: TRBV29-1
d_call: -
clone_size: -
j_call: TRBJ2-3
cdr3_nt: TGCTCCGGGACGAACACAGATACGCAGTATTTT
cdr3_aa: CSGTNTDTQYF